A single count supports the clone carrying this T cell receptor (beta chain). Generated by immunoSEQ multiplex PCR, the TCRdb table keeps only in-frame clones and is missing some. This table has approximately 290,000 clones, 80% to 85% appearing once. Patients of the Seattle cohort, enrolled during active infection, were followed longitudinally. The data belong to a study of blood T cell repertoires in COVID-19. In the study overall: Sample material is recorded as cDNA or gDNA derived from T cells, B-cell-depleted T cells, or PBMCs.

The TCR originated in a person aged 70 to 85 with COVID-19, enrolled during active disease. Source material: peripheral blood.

CDR3 nucleotide sequence: TGTGCCAGCAGCGTGTCTCCAGGTGGGAATTCACCCCTCCACTTT. Translation: CASSVSPGGNSPLHF. The chain couples TRBV9 to TRBJ1-6; D is unclear. Looked up from germline, CDR1 is SGDLS and CDR2 is YYNGEE. Trimming took 2 bases from V and 7 from J, leaving 13 bases between them. The CDR3 covers 15 residues.